Detailed here is one TCR beta chain. The antigen remains unidentified. This sample was included in a study of cytomegalovirus exposure and HLA in healthy donors. Study overall: From roughly 180 million T cells, an earlier analysis saw some 120 million unique TCR beta sequences. HLA-typed donors contributed 65 million to 95 million unique TCRs, which were held in an early data release.

This CDR3 contains 14 residues. The V gene's germline CDR1 is MRHNA and CDR2 SNTAGT. The V end was cut by 8 bases, the J end by 0 bases, with 14 bases between. The primer mix had 60 Vbeta and 13 Jbeta primers. Assay: immunoSEQ multiplex PCR; the TCRdb copy retains only in-frame clones and omits some. This sample yields approximately 170,000 clones, of which 82% are seen a single time; 1.5% belongs to the top ten. Study-wide findings and caveats: For most TCR sequences rarity was the rule, although some public TCRs occurred in many donors. In a later analysis, the majority of CMV-associated beta chains seemingly showed HLA restriction.

What was sequenced was PBMCs. This receptor was obtained from a male donor in good health and CMV-seronegative. The chain links TRBV6-4 to TRBJ2-7; the D gene is possibly TRBD2 (6 bases). The CDR3 spells CASARDSYSYEQYF. In nucleotides, the CDR3 is TGTGCCAGCGCCCGGGACTCCTACTCCTACGAGCAGTACTTC.